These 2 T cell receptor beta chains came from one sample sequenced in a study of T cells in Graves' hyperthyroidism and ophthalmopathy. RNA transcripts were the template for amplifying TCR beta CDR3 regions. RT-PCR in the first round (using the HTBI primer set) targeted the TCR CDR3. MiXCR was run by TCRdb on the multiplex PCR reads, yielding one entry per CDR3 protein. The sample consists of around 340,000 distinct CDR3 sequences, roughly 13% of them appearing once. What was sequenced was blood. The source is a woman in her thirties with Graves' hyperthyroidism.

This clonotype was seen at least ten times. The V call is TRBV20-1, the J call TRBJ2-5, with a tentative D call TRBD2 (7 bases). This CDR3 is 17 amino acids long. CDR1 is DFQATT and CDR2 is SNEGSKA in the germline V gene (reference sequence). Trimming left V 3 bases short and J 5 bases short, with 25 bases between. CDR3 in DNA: TGCAGTGCTAGTTGGCTAGCGGACAGAGGTGCGGAGGAGACCCAGTACTTC. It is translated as CSASWLADRGAEETQYF.

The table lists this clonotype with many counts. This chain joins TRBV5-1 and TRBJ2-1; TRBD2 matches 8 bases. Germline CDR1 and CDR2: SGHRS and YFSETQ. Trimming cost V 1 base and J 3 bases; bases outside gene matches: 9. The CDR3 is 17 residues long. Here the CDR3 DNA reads TGCGCCAGCAGCTTGAACGGGAGGGAATATGGCTACAATGAGCAGTTCTTC. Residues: CASSLNGREYGYNEQFF.